The 12 T cell receptor beta chains given below trace back to one sample, sequenced in a study of blood T cell repertoires in COVID-19. The method was immunoSEQ multiplex PCR; TCRdb's version includes in-frame clones alone and lacks a portion of them. The data show about 98,000 clones, approximately 72% seen once. The sequenced sample was peripheral blood. The receptor source for this set is a man in his sixties or seventies with acute or convalescent COVID-19.

This chain connects TRBV25-1 to TRBJ2-5; D may be TRBD1 (6 bases). Germline CDR1 is MGHDK and CDR2 is SYGVNS. The CDR3 sequence is 14 residues long. V was cut by 4 bases and J by 5 bases, with 14 bases left in between. The CDR3 sequence is CASSGSGAPETQYF. CDR3 DNA: TGTGCCAGCAGTGGCTCAGGGGCCCCGGAGACCCAGTACTTC.

This clone was counted only a few times. The V and J genes are TRBV30 and TRBJ1-2, with a tentative D call TRBD1 (6 bases). The CDR3 loop spans 16 amino acids. The germline V gene has CDR1 GTSNPN and CDR2 SVGIG (reference sequence). Trimming removed 7 bases at V and 7 bases at J, with 28 bases between. The CDR3 here is CALGRDLYRVHSGYTF. DNA of the CDR3: TGTGCCTTGGGACGGGACCTTTACAGGGTACATAGTGGCTACACCTTC.

This chain joins TRBV9 and TRBJ1-3; D not certain. Germline CDR1 and CDR2: SGDLS and YYNGEE. The CDR3 spans 16 residues. Trimming took off 0 bases at V and 0 bases at J, with 10 bases between the two ends. The CDR3 loop reads CASSVGNSGSGNTIYF. The CDR3 DNA sequence: TGTGCCAGCAGCGTAGGAAACTCTGGCTCTGGAAACACCATATATTTT. Variable domain in full (rest from reference TRBV9 and TRBJ1-3): DSGVTQTPKHLITATGQRVTLRCSPRSGDLSVYWYQQSLDQGLQFLIQYYNGEERAKGNILERFSAQQFPDLHSELNLSSLELGDSALYFCASSVGNSGSGNTIYFGEGSWLTVV.

This rearrangement joins TRBV5-1 to TRBJ2-1, with 10 bases matching TRBD2. Germline V gene lookup returns CDR1 SGHRS and CDR2 YFSETQ. V lost 6 bases to trimming and J lost 1 base; unmatched junction nucleotides: 4. CDR3 length equals 15 residues. The CDR3, as DNA: TGCGCCAGCACCAGGACTAGCGGATCCTACAATGAGCAGTTCTTC. As protein: CASTRTSGSYNEQFF.

The V and J genes are TRBV5-5 and TRBJ2-5; 9 bases match TRBD1. The trim removed 5 bases at V and 5 bases at J, leaving 7 bases unmatched. CDR1 is SGHKS and CDR2 is YYEKEE in the germline V gene (reference sequence). The CDR3 is made up of 14 amino acids. DNA for the CDR3: TGTGCCAGCAGTGCCAGGACAGGGGACGAGACCCAGTACTTC. Translating it yields CASSARTGDETQYF.

In this sample, this clone turned up a few times. V usage is TRBV9 and J usage is TRBJ2-7, with TRBD2 identical over 12 bases. V lost 0 bases, J lost 4 bases, and 2 bases stayed unmatched. Germline V lookup: CDR1 SGDLS, CDR2 YYNGEE. The CDR3 sequence is 15 residues long. The CDR3 sequence is CASSVGGLAGYEQYF. In DNA, the CDR3 is TGTGCCAGCAGCGTAGGGGGACTAGCGGGTTACGAGCAGTACTTC.

In this sample, this clone turned up a few times. The chain couples TRBV9 to TRBJ2-3; D possibly corresponds to TRBD1 (6 bases). Germline-derived CDR1 and CDR2 are SGDLS and YYNGEE. V was cut by 4 bases and J by 5 bases, with 14 bases left in between. The CDR3 runs to 14 residues. The CDR3 reads CASSPRWGLDTQYF. In DNA form, the CDR3 reads TGTGCCAGCAGCCCCCGTTGGGGGCTAGATACGCAGTATTTT.

The chain uses TRBV19 and TRBJ1-5, with a tentative D call TRBD1 (6 bases). The CDR3 runs to 16 residues. Trimming removed 0 bases from V and 4 bases from J, with 13 bases in between. Germline V gives CDR1 LNHDA, CDR2 SQIVND (reference sequence). The DNA of the CDR3 is TGTGCCAGTAGTATAGAGGCAGGGGCTGGGAATCAGCCCCAGCATTTT. It is translated as CASSIEAGAGNQPQHF.

The chain is built from TRBV7-2 and TRBJ2-2; D is unclear. V lost 1 base to trimming and J lost 4 bases, with 7 bases between them. Germline V CDR1 and CDR2: SGHTA, FQGNSA. CDR3 length: 14 amino acids. In nucleotides, the CDR3 is TGTGCCAGCAGCTTAGTTCCCCTCACCGGGGAGCTGTTTTTT. Its protein product is CASSLVPLTGELFF.

The CDR3 DNA reads TGTGCCAGCAGTTTAAGGACAGTCGGTTCGCAGCCCCAGCATTTT. Translated, it gives CASSLRTVGSQPQHF. V usage is TRBV28 and J usage is TRBJ1-5; D might be TRBD1 (6 bases). Deletions cut 2 bases from V and 7 bases from J, with 15 bases between. This CDR3 contains 15 residues. Looked up from germline, CDR1 is MDHEN and CDR2 is SYDVKM.

The chain carries TRBV5-1 and TRBJ1-2; D is ambiguous. This CDR3 spans 15 amino acids. V lost 4 bases and J 9 bases, leaving 22 bases between the germline ends. Germline V lookup: CDR1 SGHRS, CDR2 YFSETQ. DNA of the CDR3: TGCGCCAGCAGCCCTACTTTGTCCACCCCGAGAAGCTACACCTTC. Translated: CASSPTLSTPRSYTF. The full variable domain, in which reference TRBV5-1 and TRBJ1-2 provide the parts outside the CDR3, is KAGVTQTPRYLIKTRGQQVTLSCSPISGHRSVSWYQQTPGQGLQFLFEYFSETQRNKGNFPGRFSGRQFSNSRSEMNVSTLELGDSALYLCASSPTLSTPRSYTFGSGTRLTVV.

The gene calls are TRBV5-8 and TRBJ1-5; TRBD1 is a possible D gene (5 bases). Germline CDR1 is SGHTS and CDR2 is YDEGEE. The V and J ends lost 10 bases and 7 bases respectively, with 21 bases between them. The CDR3 extends over 14 amino acids. CDR3 nucleotides: TGTGCCCTCGGGGGACCGTTGGGGGGGCAGCCCCAGCATTTT. Its protein is CALGGPLGGQPQHF.